This entry is about one T cell receptor (beta chain). The antigen is not known. With 60 Vbeta and 13 Jbeta primers, the PCR was carried out. Sequencing used immunoSEQ multiplex PCR; TCRdb keeps in-frame clones, though not all of them. The repertoire holds some 110,000 clones, with approximately 74% as singletons. The germline gives CDR1 GTSNPN, CDR2 SVGIG (reference sequence). This CDR3 region has 13 residues. V shed 5 bases and J shed 8 bases, with 16 bases lying between them. The data were taken from a study of cytomegalovirus exposure and HLA in healthy donors. Study-level results: Earlier analysis looked at TCR beta V segments, and most were productive about 90% or about 30% of the time. The study reported that TCR beta sequences accurately predicted HLA-A and HLA-B alleles in most subjects. In a later analysis, most CMV-associated TCR beta chains appeared HLA-restricted.

Material for sequencing was PBMCs. This sequence originates from a woman in her fifties or sixties in good health and CMV-seropositive. The chain is built from TRBV30 and TRBJ2-1; TRBD1 might be the D (6 bases). This CDR3 reads CAWEGNRVDEQFF. The CDR3 coding sequence is TGTGCCTGGGAGGGTAACAGGGTCGATGAGCAGTTCTTC.